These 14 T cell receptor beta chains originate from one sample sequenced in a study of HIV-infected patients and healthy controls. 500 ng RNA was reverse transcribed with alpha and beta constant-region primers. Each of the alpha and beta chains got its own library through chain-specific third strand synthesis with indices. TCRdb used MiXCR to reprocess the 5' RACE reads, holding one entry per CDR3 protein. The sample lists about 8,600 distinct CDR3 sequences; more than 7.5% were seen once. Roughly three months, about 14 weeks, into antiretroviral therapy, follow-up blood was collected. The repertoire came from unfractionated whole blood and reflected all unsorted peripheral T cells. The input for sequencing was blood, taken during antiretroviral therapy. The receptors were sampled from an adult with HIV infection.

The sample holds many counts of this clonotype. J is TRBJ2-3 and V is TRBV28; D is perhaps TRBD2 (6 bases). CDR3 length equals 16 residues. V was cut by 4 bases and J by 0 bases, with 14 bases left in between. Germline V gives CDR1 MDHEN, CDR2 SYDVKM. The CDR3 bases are TGTGCCAGCAGTTCTCCGGGCGGGACTAGCACAGATACGCAGTATTTT. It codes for CASSSPGGTSTDTQYF.

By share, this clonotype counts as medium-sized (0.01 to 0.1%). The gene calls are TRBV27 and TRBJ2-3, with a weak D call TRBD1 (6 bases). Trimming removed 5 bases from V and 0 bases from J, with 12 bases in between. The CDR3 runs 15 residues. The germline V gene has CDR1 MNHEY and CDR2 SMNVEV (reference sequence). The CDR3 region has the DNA TGTGCCAGCAGTCGTTGGACAGCCAGCACAGATACGCAGTATTTT. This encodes CASSRWTASTDTQYF.

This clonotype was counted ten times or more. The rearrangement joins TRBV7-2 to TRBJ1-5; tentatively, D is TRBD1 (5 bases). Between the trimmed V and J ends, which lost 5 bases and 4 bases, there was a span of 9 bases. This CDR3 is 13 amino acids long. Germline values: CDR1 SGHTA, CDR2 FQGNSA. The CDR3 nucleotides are TGTGCCAGCAGCCAGGCAGGGAATCAGCCCCAGCATTTT. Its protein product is CASSQAGNQPQHF.

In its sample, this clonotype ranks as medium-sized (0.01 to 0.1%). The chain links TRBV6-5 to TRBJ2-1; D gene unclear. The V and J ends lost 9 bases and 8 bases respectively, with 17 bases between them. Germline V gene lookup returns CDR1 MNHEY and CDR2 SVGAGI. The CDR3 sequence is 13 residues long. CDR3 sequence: CASTTTGRYEQFF. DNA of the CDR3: TGTGCCAGTACTACAACCGGGCGTTATGAGCAGTTCTTC.

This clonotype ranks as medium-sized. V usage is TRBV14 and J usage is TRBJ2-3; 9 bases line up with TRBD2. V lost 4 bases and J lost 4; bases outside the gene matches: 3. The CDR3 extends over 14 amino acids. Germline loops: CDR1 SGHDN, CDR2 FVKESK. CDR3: CASSLIAGADTQYF. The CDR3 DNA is TGTGCCAGCAGCCTCATAGCGGGGGCAGATACGCAGTATTTT.

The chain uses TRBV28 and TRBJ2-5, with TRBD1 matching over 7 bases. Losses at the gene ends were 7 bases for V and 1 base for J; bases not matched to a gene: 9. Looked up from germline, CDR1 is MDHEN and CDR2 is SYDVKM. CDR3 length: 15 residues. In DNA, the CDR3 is TGTGCCAGCACTACCGGGACAGTAAGCCAAGAGACCCAGTACTTC. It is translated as CASTTGTVSQETQYF.

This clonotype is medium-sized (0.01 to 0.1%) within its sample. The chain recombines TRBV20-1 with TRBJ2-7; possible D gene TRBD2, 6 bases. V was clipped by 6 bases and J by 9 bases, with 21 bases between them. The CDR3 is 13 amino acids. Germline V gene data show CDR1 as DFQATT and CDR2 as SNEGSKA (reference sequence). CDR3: CSASGGSGDGQYF. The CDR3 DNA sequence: TGCAGTGCCTCCGGGGGTTCTGGTGACGGGCAGTACTTC.

CDR3 residues: CASSLVAGLTDTQYF. The CDR3 coding sequence is TGTGCCAGCAGCTTAGTGGCAGGGTTAACAGATACGCAGTATTTT. This sequence joins TRBV7-2 and TRBJ2-3; possibly TRBD1 for D (5 bases). Per germline, CDR1 SGHTA and CDR2 FQGNSA. This CDR3 spans 15 amino acids. V was shortened by 1 base and J by 3 bases, with 11 bases between the two germline ends.

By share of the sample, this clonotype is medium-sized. The CDR3: CASSSAGLNTEAFF. DNA for the CDR3: TGTGCCAGCAGTTCAGCAGGGCTGAACACTGAAGCTTTCTTT. The V and J genes are TRBV7-2 and TRBJ1-1, with TRBD1 as a possible D gene (5 bases). The germline V gene has CDR1 SGHTA and CDR2 FQGNSA. Deletions cut 6 bases from V and 0 bases from J, with 11 bases between. The CDR3 length is 14 residues.

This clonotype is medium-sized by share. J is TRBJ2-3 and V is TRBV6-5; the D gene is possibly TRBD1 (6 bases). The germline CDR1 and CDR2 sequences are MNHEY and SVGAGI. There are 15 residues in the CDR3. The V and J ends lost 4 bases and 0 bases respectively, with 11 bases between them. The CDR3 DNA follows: TGTGCCAGCAGTTGGGGGCCGGAAAGCACAGATACGCAGTATTTT. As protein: CASSWGPESTDTQYF.

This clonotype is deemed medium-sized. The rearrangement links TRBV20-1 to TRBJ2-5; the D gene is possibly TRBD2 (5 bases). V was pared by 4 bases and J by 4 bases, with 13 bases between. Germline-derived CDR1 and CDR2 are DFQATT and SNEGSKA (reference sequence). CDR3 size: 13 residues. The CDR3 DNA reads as TGCAGTGCTATCGGTCCCGGAGGAGAGACCCAGTACTTC. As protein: CSAIGPGGETQYF.

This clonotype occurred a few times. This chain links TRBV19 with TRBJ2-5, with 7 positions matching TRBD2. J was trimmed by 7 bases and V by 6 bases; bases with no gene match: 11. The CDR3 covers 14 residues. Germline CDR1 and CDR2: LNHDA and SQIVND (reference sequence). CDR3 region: CASSPSGIIGTQYF. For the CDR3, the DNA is TGTGCCAGTAGCCCGAGCGGGATTATAGGGACCCAGTACTTC.

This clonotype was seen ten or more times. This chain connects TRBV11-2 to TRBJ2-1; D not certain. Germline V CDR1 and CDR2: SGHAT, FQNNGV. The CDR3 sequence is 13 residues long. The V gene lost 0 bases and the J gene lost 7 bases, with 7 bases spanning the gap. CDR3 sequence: CASSLDWINEQFF. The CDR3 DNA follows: TGTGCCAGCAGCTTAGATTGGATTAATGAGCAGTTCTTC.

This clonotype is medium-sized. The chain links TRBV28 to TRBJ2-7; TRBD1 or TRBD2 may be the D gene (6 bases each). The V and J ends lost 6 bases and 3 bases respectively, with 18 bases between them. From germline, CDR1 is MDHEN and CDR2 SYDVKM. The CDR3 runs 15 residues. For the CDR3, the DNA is TGTGCCAGCAGCCCCCCCGGAGGGACACTCTACGAGCAGTACTTC. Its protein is CASSPPGGTLYEQYF.